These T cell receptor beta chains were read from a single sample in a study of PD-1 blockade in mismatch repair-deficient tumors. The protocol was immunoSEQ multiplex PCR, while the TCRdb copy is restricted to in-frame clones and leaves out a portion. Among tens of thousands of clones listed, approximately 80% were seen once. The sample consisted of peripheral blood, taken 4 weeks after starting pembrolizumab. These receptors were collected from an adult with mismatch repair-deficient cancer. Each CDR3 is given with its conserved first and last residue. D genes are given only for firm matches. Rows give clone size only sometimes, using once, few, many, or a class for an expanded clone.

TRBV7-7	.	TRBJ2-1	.	TGTGCTAGCAGCTTATGGGGGGACAATGAGCAGTTCTTC	CASSLWGDNEQFF
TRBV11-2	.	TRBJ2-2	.	TGTGCCAGCAGCCTCGCCGGGACACTCACCGGGGAGCTGTTTTTT	CASSLAGTLTGELFF
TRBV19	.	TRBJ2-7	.	TGTGCCAGTAGTATAGGAAGCCAGTCTAGTGAGCAGTACTTC	CASSIGSQSSEQYF
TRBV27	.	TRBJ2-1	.	TGTGCCAGCAGTTTATCTCCTGGCGCCTACAATGAGCAGTTCTTC	CASSLSPGAYNEQFF
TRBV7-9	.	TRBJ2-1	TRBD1	TGTGCCAGCAGCTTCGCCGGGACAGGTGCCTACAATGAGCAGTTCTTC	CASSFAGTGAYNEQFF
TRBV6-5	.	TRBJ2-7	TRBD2	TGTGCCAGCAGTTGGGCTAGCGGGATGAACTACGAGCAGTACTTC	CASSWASGMNYEQYF
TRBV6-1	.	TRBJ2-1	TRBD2	TGTGCCAGCAGTGAACCCAGCGGGAGTCGCAATGAGCAGTTCTTC	CASSEPSGSRNEQFF
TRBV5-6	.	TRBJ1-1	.	TGTGCCAGCAGCGTAGGGGGGACCACTGAAGCTTTCTTT	CASSVGGTTEAFF
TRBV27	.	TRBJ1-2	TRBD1	TGTGCCAGCCTTCCCCTTCAGCAGGGGGCCCATGGCTACACCTTC	CASLPLQQGAHGYTF
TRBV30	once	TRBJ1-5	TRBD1	TGTGCCTGGAGCGGACAGGGGGGTCAGCCCCAGCATTTT	CAWSGQGGQPQHF
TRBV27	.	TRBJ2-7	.	TGTGCCAGCAGTTTATCGGGCAGGGCCGCCTCCTACGAGCAGTACTTC	CASSLSGRAASYEQYF
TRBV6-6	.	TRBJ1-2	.	TGTGCCATCGAGCGGGGACAAGGCTACACCTTC	CAIERGQGYTF
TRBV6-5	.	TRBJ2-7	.	TGTGCCAGCAGCGCCAATTCCTACGAGCAGTACTTC	CASSANSYEQYF
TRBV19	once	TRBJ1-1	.	TGTGCCAGTAGTATAGATTGGGGGCGGACTGAAGCTTTCTTT	CASSIDWGRTEAFF
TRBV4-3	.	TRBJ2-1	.	TGCGCCAGCAGCCAAGACCGGGTATACAATGAGCAGTTCTTC	CASSQDRVYNEQFF
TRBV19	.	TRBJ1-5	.	TGTGCCAGTAGTATAGATGAGCAGCGGCAAATTAGCAATCAGCCCCAGCATTTT	CASSIDEQRQISNQPQHF
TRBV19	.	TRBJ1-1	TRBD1	TGTGCCAGTAGTATCCGGGACAGGGGCGGAATGAACACTGAAGCTTTCTTT	CASSIRDRGGMNTEAFF
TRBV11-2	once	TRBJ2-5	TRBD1	TGTGCCAGCAGCTCGGGACAGAAACAAGAGACCCAGTACTTC	CASSSGQKQETQYF
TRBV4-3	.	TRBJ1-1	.	TGCGCCAGCAGCCAAGACAGGGGCGCTGAAGCTTTCTTT	CASSQDRGAEAFF
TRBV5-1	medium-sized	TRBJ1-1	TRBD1	TGCGCCAGCAGCTCCCGGGACAGTAGGATGAACACTGAAGCTTTCTTT	CASSSRDSRMNTEAFF
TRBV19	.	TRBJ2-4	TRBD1	TGTGCCAGTAGTGACTGGACAGGGGGCGAGAGTTTGGGTGCCAAAAACATTCAGTACTTC	CASSDWTGGESLGAKNIQYF
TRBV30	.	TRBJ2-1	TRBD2	TGTGCCTGGAGTTTAATTAGAAAGACTAGCGGGAGGGCGGGTGAGCAGTTCTTC	CAWSLIRKTSGRAGEQFF
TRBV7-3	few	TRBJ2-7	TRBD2	TGTGCCAGCAGCCCTCGGGAGGGCCGTGAGCAGTACTTC	CASSPREGREQYF
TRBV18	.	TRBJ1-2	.	TGTGCCAGCTCCCCGGCCGGGGTTGACGGCTACACCTTC	CASSPAGVDGYTF
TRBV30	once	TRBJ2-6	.	TGTGCCTGGACTTACAGCAGCTCTGGGGCCAACGTCCTGACTTTC	CAWTYSSSGANVLTF
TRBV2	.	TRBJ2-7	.	TGTGCCAGCAAAATGGGACGCGATAGGGACGAGCAGTACTTC	CASKMGRDRDEQYF
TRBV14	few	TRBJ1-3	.	TGTGCCAGCAGCAACACAGGTGGAAACACCATATATTTT	CASSNTGGNTIYF